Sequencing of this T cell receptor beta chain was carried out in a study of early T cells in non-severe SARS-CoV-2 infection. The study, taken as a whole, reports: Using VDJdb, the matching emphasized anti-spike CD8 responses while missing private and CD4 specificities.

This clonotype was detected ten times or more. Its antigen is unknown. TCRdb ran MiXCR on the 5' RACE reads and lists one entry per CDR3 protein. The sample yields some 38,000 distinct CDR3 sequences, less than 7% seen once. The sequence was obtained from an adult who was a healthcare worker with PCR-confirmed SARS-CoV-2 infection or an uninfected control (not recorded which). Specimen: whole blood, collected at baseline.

CDR3 amino acids: CASSLEGQGNQPQHF. CDR3 DNA: TGTGCCAGCAGCTTAGAGGGGCAGGGAAATCAGCCCCAGCATTTT. V and J are TRBV7-2 and TRBJ1-5, with D perhaps TRBD1 (5 bases). CDR3 length: 15 residues. The germline V gene has CDR1 SGHTA and CDR2 FQGNSA. V was clipped by 1 base and J by 4 bases, with 11 bases between them.